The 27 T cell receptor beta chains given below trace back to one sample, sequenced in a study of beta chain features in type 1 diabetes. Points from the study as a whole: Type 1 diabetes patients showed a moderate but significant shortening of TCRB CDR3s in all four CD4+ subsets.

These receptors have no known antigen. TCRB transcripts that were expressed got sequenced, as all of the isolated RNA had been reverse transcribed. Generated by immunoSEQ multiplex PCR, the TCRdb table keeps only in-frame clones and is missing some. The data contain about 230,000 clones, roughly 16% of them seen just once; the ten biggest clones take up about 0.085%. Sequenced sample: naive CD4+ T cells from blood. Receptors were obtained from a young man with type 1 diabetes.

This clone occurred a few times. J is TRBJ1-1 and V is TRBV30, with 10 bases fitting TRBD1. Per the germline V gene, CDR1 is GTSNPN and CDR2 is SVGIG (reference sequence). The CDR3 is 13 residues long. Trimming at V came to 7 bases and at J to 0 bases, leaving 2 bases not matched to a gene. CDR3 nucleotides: TGTGCCTTGGACAGGGGGATGAACACTGAAGCTTTCTTT. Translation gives CALDRGMNTEAFF.

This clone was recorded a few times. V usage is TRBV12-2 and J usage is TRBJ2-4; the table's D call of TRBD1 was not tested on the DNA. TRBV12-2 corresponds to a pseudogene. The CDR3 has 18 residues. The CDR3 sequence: CASRLARTGILAKNIQYF. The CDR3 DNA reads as TGTGCAAGTCGCTTAGCGAGGACAGGGATTCTGGCCAAAAACATTCAGTACTTC.

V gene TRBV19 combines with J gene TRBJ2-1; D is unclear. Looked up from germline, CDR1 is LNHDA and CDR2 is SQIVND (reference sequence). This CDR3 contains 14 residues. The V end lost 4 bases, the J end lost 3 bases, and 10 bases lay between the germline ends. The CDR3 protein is CASSRRRNYNEQFF. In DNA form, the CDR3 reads TGTGCCAGTAGTAGACGTAGAAACTACAATGAGCAGTTCTTC.

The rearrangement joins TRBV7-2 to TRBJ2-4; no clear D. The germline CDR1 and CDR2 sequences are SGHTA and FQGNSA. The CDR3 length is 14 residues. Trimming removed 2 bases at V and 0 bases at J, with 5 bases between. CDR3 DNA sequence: TGTGCCAGCAGCTTAACCGTAGCCAAAAACATTCAGTACTTC. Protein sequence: CASSLTVAKNIQYF.

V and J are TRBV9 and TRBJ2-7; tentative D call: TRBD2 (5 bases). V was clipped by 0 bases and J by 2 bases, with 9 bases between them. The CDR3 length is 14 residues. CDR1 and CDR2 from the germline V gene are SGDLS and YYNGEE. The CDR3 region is CASSVELGAYEQYF. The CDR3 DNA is TGTGCCAGCAGCGTAGAACTAGGCGCCTACGAGCAGTACTTC.

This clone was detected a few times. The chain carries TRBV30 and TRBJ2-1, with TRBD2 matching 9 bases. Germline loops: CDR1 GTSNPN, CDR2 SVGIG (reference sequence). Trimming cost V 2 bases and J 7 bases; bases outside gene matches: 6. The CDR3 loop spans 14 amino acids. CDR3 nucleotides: TGTGCCTGGAGTCGAGGCGGGAGGGGTAATGAGCAGTTCTTC. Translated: CAWSRGGRGNEQFF.

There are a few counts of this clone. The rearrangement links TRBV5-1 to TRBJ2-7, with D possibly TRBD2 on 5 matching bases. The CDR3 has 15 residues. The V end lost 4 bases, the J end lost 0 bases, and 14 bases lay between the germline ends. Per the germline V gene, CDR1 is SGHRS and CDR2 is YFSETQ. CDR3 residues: CASSRLSGPSYEQYF. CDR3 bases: TGCGCCAGCAGCCGACTCAGCGGCCCCTCCTACGAGCAGTACTTC. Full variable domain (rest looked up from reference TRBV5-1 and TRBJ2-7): KAGVTQTPRYLIKTRGQQVTLSCSPISGHRSVSWYQQTPGQGLQFLFEYFSETQRNKGNFPGRFSGRQFSNSRSEMNVSTLELGDSALYLCASSRLSGPSYEQYFGPGTRLTVT.

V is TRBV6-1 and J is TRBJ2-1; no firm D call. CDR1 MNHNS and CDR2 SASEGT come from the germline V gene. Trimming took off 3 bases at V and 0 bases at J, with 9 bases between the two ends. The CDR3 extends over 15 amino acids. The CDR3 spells CASSEAGYSYNEQFF. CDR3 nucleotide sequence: TGTGCCAGCAGTGAGGCAGGTTACTCCTACAATGAGCAGTTCTTC.

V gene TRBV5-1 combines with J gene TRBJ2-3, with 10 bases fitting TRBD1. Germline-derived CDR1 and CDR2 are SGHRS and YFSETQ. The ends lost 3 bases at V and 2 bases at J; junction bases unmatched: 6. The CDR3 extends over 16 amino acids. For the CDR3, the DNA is TGCGCCAGCAGCTGGAGGGGACAGGGGAACACAGATACGCAGTATTTT. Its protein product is CASSWRGQGNTDTQYF. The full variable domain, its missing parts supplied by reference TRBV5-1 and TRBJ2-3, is KAGVTQTPRYLIKTRGQQVTLSCSPISGHRSVSWYQQTPGQGLQFLFEYFSETQRNKGNFPGRFSGRQFSNSRSEMNVSTLELGDSALYLCASSWRGQGNTDTQYFGPGTRLTVL.

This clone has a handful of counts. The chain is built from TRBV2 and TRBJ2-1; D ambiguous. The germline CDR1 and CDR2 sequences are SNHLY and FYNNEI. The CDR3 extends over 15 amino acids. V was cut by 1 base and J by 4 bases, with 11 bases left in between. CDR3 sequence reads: CASSEGPFVYNEQFF. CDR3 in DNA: TGTGCCAGCAGTGAAGGGCCTTTCGTTTACAATGAGCAGTTCTTC.

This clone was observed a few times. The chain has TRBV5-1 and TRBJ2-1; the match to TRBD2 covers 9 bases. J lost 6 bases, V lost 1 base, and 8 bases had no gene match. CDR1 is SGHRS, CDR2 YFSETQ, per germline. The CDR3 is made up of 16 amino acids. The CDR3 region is CASSLRPASGINEQFF. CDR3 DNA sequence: TGCGCCAGCAGCTTGCGGCCGGCTAGCGGGATCAATGAGCAGTTCTTC.

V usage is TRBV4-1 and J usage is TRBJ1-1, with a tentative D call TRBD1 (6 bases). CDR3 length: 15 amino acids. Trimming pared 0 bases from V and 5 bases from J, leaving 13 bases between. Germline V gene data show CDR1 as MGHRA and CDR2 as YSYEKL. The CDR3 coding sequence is TGCGCCAGCAGCCAAGATCCTACAGGGCCTACTGAAGCTTTCTTT. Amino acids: CASSQDPTGPTEAFF.

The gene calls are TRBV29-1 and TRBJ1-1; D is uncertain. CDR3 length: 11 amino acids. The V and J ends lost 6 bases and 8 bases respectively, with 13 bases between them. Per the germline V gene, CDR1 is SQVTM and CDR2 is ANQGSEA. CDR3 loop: CSVRGTREAFF. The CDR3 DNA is TGCAGCGTCCGAGGCACCAGGGAAGCTTTCTTT.

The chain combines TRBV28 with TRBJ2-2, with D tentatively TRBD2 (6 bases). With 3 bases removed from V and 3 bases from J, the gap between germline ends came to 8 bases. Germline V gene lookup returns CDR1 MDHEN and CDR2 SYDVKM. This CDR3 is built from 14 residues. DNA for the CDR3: TGTGCCAGCAGTTTGGGACTGCACACCGGGGAGCTGTTTTTT. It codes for CASSLGLHTGELFF.

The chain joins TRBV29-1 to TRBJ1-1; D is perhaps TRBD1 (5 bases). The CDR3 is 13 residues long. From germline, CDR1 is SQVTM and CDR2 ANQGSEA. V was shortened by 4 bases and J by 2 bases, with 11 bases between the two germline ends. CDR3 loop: CSVGHRRNTEAFF. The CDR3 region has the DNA TGCAGCGTTGGGCACAGGAGAAACACTGAAGCTTTCTTT.

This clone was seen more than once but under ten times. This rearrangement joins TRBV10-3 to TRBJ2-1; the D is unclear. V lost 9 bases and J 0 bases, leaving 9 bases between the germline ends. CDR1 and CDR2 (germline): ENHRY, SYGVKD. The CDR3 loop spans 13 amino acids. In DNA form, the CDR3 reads TGTGCCATTACAAGAAGCTCCTACAATGAGCAGTTCTTC. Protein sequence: CAITRSSYNEQFF.

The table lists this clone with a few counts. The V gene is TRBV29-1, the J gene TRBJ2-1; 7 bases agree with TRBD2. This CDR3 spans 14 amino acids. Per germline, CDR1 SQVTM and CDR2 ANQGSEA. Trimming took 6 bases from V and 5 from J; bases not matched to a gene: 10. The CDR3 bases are TGCAGCGTAGCTCGTAGACTAGCTAACAATGAGCAGTTCTTC. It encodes CSVARRLANNEQFF.

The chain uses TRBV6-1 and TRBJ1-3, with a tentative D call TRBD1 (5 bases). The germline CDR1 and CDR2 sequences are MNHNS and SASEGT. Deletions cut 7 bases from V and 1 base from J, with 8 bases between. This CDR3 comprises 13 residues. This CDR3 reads CASKDSSGNTIYF. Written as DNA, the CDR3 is TGTGCCAGCAAAGACAGTTCTGGAAACACCATATATTTT.

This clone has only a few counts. The CDR3 DNA sequence: TGTGCCAGCAAAGAGGTTAACTACAATGAGCAGTTCTTC. It specifies CASKEVNYNEQFF. This chain connects TRBV6-6 to TRBJ2-1; D remains unclear. The germline V gene has CDR1 MNHNY and CDR2 SVGAGI (reference sequence). Deletions cut 7 bases from V and 3 bases from J, with 10 bases between. The CDR3 runs 13 residues.

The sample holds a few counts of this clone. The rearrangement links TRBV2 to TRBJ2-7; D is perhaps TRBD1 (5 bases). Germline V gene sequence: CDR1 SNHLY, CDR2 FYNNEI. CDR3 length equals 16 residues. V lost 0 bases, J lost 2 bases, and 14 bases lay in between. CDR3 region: CASSEALTAGTYEQYF. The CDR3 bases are TGTGCCAGCAGTGAAGCGCTTACTGCAGGGACCTACGAGCAGTACTTC.

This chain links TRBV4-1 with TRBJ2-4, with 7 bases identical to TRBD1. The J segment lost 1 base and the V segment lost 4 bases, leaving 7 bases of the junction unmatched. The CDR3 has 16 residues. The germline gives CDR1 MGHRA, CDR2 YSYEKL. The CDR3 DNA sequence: TGCGCCAGCAGCCTCGGGACAGTTGGGGCCAAAAACATTCAGTACTTC. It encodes CASSLGTVGAKNIQYF.

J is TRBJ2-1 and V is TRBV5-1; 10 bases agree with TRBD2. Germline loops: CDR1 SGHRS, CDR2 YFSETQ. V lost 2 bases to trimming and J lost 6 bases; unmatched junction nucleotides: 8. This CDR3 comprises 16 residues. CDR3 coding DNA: TGCGCCAGCAGCTTACCTACTAGCGGGGTTGGCAATGAGCAGTTCTTC. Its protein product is CASSLPTSGVGNEQFF. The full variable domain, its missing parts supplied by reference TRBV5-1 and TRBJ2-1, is KAGVTQTPRYLIKTRGQQVTLSCSPISGHRSVSWYQQTPGQGLQFLFEYFSETQRNKGNFPGRFSGRQFSNSRSEMNVSTLELGDSALYLCASSLPTSGVGNEQFFGPGTRLTVL.

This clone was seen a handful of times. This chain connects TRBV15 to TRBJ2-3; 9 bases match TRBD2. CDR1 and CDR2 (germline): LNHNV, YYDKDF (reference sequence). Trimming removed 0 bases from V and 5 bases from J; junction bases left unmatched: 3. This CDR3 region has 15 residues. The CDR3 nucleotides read TGTGCCACCAGCAGAGATTCAGCGGGAGGAGATACGCAGTATTTT. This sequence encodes CATSRDSAGGDTQYF.

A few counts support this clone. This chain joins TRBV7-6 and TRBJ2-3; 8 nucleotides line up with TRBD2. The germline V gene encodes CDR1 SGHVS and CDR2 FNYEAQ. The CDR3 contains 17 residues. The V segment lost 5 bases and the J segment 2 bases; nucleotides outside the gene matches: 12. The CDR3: CASSLGVGTSLTDTQYF. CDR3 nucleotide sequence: TGTGCCAGCAGCCTCGGCGTGGGGACTAGTCTCACAGATACGCAGTATTTT.

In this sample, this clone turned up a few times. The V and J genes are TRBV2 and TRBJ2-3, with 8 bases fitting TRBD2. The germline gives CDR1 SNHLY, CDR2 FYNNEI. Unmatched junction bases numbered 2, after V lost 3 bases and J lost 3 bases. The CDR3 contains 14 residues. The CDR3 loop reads CASSDSGGTDTQYF. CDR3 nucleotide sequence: TGTGCCAGCAGTGACTCGGGAGGGACAGATACGCAGTATTTT.

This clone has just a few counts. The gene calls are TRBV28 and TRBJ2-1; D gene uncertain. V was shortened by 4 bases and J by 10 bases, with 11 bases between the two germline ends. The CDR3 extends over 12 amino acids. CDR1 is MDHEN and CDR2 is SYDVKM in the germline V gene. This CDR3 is CASSSTNREQFF. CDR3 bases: TGTGCCAGCAGTTCCACGAATAGAGAGCAGTTCTTC.

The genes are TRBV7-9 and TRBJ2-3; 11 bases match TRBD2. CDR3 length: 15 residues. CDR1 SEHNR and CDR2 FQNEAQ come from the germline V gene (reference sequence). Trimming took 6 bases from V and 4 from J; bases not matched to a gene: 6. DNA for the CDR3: TGTGCCAGCAGTGTTAGCGGGAGGGATCCAGATACGCAGTATTTT. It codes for CASSVSGRDPDTQYF.